The source of this T cell receptor (beta chain) is a study of vaccination and CD4 T cells after COVID-19. As regards this clonotype: Antigen: not known.

Stated treatment: approximately nine-day PBMC culture with coronavirus spike peptide pools or control peptides (ViraFEST assay). ViraFEST relied on peptide pools to expand antigen-specific T cells; the TCRs were sequenced afterward. PCR positivity was dated March to December 2020, before US Alpha, Beta and Delta variants. With fresh IL-2 medium, half the medium was replaced on days 3 and 7. The Oncomine TCR Beta short-read assay was what sequenced the DNA obtained from cultured CD4+ T cells. Cultured CD4+ T cells were the source of extracted genomic DNA. TCRdb re-derived calls from the PCR reads in MiXCR, one entry per CDR3 protein. In the table there are about 15,000 distinct CDR3 sequences, about 39% of which are singletons. V gave up 6 bases and J gave up 1 base, with 10 bases separating them. The CDR3 is made up of 12 amino acids. From germline, CDR1 is DFQATT and CDR2 SNEGSKA (reference sequence).

V and J are TRBV20-1 and TRBJ2-7; possibly TRBD1 for D (5 bases). Sequenced here: CD4+ T cells from blood, cultured in vitro, sampled before SARS-CoV-2 vaccination. The TCR originated in a human donor who had recovered from COVID-19. In nucleotides, the CDR3 is TGCAGTGCGCACAGGCAGTCCTACGAGCAGTACTTC. Translated, it gives CSAHRQSYEQYF.